The sequence of this T cell receptor beta chain was determined in a study of blood T cell repertoires in COVID-19. Study context: Some COVID-19 samples were acute and others convalescent; all came from the United States, Italy and Spain. PBMCs, B-cell-depleted T cells, or T cells were the source of the cDNA or gDNA that made up the material.

In the authors' methods: Amplification of reference gene primers was used by the study to estimate nucleated cell counts. Measured with immunoSEQ multiplex PCR; TCRdb has only the in-frame clones, and not every one. That table gives V, J and clone size, and the DNA gave D and trimming. The sample shows around 78,000 clones, roughly 89% of them seen only once. This CDR3 contains 15 residues. Looked up from germline, CDR1 is MNHEY and CDR2 is SVGAGI. The trim removed 6 bases at V and 6 bases at J, leaving 6 bases unmatched. The V call is TRBV6-5, the J call TRBJ2-1, with 12 bases lining up with TRBD2. This clonotype was sampled from a man in his forties or fifties with active or convalescent COVID-19. The material sequenced was peripheral blood. The CDR3 is CASSQTSGSLNEQFF. The DNA of the CDR3 is TGTGCCAGCAGCCAGACTAGCGGGAGTCTCAATGAGCAGTTCTTC.